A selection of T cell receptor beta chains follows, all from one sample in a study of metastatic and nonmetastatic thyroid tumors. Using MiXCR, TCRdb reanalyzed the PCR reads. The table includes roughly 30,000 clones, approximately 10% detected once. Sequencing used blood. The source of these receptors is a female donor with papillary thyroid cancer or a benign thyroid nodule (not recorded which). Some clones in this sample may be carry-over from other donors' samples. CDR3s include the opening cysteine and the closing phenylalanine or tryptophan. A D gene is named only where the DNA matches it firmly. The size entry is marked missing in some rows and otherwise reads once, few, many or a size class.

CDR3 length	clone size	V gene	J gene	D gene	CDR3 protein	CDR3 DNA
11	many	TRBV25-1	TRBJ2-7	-	CASRDSYEQYF	TGTGCCAGCAGGGACAGCTACGAGCAGTACTTC
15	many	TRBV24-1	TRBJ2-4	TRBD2	CATSAAGGEKNIQYF	TGTGCCACCAGTGCAGCGGGGGGGGAGAAAAACATTCAGTACTTC
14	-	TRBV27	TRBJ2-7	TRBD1	CASSLGTGIYEQYF	TGTGCCAGCAGTTTAGGGACAGGCATCTACGAGCAGTACTTC
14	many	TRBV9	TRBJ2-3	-	CASRTRWGTDTQYF	TGTGCCAGCAGGACCCGGTGGGGCACAGATACGCAGTATTTT
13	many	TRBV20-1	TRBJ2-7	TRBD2	CSARDSGRYEQYF	TGCAGTGCTAGAGATAGCGGGAGGTACGAGCAGTACTTC
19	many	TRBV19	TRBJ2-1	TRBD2	CASSIVRRTSGRKGNEQFF	TGTGCCAGTAGTATAGTAAGAAGGACTAGCGGGAGAAAGGGCAATGAGCAGTTCTTC
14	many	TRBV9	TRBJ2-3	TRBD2	CASKGGPYTDTQYF	TGTGCCAGCAAGGGAGGGCCCTACACAGATACGCAGTATTTT
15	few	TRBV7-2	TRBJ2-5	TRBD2	CASIPGPGGGVSQYF	TGTGCCAGCATCCCAGGACCGGGAGGGGGGGTGAGCCAGTACTTC
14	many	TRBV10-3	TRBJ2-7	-	CAINPTDRSYEQYF	TGTGCCATCAACCCGACGGACCGATCCTACGAGCAGTACTTC
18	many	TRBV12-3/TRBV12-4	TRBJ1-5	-	CASSFGTYYRNSNQPQHF	TGTGCCAGCAGTTTCGGGACCTACTATCGGAATAGCAATCAGCCCCAGCATTTT
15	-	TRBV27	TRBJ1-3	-	CASSLTGGAGNTIYF	TGTGCCAGCAGTCTCACTGGGGGAGCTGGAAACACCATATATTTT
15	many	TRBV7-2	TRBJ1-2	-	CASSPTGSSLYGYTF	TGTGCCAGCAGCCCTACCGGGTCGAGCCTCTATGGCTACACCTTC
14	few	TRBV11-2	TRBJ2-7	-	CASSLGVGVGEQYF	TGTGCCAGCAGCTTAGGAGTGGGAGTTGGCGAGCAGTACTTC
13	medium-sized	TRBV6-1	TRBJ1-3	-	CASSQGNGNTIYF	TGTGCCAGCAGCCAGGGTAATGGAAACACCATATATTTT
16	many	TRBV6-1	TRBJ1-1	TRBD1	CATSIRDRGPVTEAFF	TGTGCCACCTCGATCCGGGACAGGGGGCCGGTCACTGAAGCTTTCTTT
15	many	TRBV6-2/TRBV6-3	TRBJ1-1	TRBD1	CASSYRQGSNTEAFF	TGTGCCAGCAGTTACCGACAGGGGAGTAACACTGAAGCTTTCTTT
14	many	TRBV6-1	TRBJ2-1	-	CASSRRDFDNEQFF	TGTGCCAGCAGCCGACGGGACTTCGACAATGAGCAGTTCTTC
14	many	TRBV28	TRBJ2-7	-	CASIAAPPLNEQYF	TGTGCCAGCATCGCAGCCCCCCCGCTTAACGAGCAGTACTTC
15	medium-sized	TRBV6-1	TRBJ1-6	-	CASSEARGVESPLHF	TGTGCCAGCAGTGAAGCTAGGGGGGTAGAGTCACCCCTCCACTTT
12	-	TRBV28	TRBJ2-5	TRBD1	CASSQGVETQYF	TGTGCCAGCAGTCAGGGGGTAGAGACCCAGTACTTC
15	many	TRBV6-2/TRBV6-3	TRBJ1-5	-	CASRRSRGGNQPQHF	TGTGCCAGCAGACGCAGCCGGGGAGGAAATCAGCCCCAGCATTTT
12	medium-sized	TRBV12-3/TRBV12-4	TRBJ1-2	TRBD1	CASSPGQYGYTF	TGTGCCAGCAGTCCGGGACAGTATGGCTACACCTTC
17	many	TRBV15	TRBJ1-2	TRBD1	CATTDRGYLGANYGYTF	TGTGCCACCACCGACAGGGGCTACCTAGGAGCTAACTATGGCTACACCTTC
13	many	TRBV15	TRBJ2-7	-	CATSRELGYEQYF	TGTGCCACCAGCAGAGAATTGGGCTACGAGCAGTACTTC
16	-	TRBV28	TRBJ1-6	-	CASSSVPVFQGSPLHF	TGTGCCAGCAGTTCAGTACCAGTGTTTCAGGGATCACCCCTCCACTTT
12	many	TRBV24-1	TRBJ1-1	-	CATSDEGIEAFF	TGTGCCACCAGTGATGAGGGGATTGAAGCTTTCTTT
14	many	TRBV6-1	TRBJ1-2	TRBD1	CASSPGTGVYGYTF	TGTGCCAGCAGTCCCGGGACAGGGGTCTATGGCTACACCTTC
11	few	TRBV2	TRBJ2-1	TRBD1	CASVRQGLDFF	TGTGCCAGCGTTAGACAGGGCTTGGATTTCTTC
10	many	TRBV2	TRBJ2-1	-	CASRGNEQFF	TGTGCCAGCAGAGGGAATGAGCAGTTCTTC
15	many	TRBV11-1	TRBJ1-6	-	CASSLEVFGNSPLHF	TGTGCCAGCAGCTTAGAAGTGTTTGGGAATTCACCCCTCCACTTT
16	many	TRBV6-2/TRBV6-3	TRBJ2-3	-	CASNPRGEDSTDTQYF	TGTGCCAGCAACCCCAGAGGGGAGGATAGCACAGATACGCAGTATTTT
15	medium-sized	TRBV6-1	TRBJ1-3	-	CASSSTGSSGNTIYF	TGTGCCAGCAGCTCTACAGGGAGCTCTGGAAACACCATATATTTT
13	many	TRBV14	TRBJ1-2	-	CASSQERFYGYTF	TGTGCCAGCAGCCAAGAAAGGTTCTATGGCTACACCTTC
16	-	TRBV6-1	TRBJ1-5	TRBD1	CASSPSGTGVDQPQHF	TGTGCCAGCAGTCCCTCCGGGACAGGGGTAGATCAGCCCCAGCATTTT
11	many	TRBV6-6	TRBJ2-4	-	CASSYQGGQYF	TGTGCCAGCAGTTACCAGGGGGGTCAGTACTTC
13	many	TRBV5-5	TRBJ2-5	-	CASSWGLGETQYF	TGTGCCAGCAGCTGGGGACTCGGAGAGACCCAGTACTTC
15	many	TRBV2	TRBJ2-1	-	CASSEAFRAYNEQFF	TGTGCCAGCAGTGAAGCTTTCCGGGCCTACAATGAGCAGTTCTTC
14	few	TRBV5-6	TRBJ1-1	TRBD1	CASNPGGLDTEAFF	TGTGCCAGCAACCCAGGGGGGCTTGACACTGAAGCTTTCTTT
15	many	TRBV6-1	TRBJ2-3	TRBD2	CASSPSGSKADTQYF	TGTGCCAGCAGCCCGAGCGGGAGTAAGGCAGATACGCAGTATTTT
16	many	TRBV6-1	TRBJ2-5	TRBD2	CASSGGGLAAQETQYF	TGTGCCAGCAGTGGGGGGGGACTAGCGGCCCAAGAGACCCAGTACTTC
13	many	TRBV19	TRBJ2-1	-	CASSNRGPAEQFF	TGTGCCAGTAGTAACCGGGGCCCAGCGGAGCAGTTCTTC
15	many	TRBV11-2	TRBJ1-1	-	CASSTRQSANTEAFF	TGTGCCAGCAGCACACGACAGTCTGCGAACACTGAAGCTTTCTTT
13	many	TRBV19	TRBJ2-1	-	CASSGLLYNEQFF	TGTGCCAGTAGTGGGCTACTCTACAATGAGCAGTTCTTC
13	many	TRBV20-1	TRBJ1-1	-	CSARRGFDTEAFF	TGCAGTGCTAGAAGGGGATTTGACACTGAAGCTTTCTTT
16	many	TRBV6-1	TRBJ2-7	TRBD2	CASGRTSGIGGYEQYF	TGTGCCAGCGGGAGGACTAGCGGGATAGGCGGCTACGAGCAGTACTTC
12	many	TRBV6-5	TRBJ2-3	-	CASSSYTDTQYF	TGTGCCAGCAGTTCCTACACAGATACGCAGTATTTT
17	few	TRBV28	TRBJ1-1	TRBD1	CASSLRGTGYWNTEAFF	TGTGCCAGCAGTCTAAGGGGGACAGGGTATTGGAACACTGAAGCTTTCTTT
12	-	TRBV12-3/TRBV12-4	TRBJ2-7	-	CASRHLDEAIDF	TGTGCCAGCAGGCACCTAGACGAGGCCATAGACTTC
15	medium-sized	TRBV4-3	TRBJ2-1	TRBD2	CASRGGLADYNEQFF	TGCGCCAGCCGCGGGGGACTAGCGGATTACAATGAGCAGTTCTTC
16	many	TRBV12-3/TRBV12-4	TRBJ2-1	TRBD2	CASRGTSKSSYNEQFF	TGTGCCAGCAGGGGGACTAGCAAGAGCTCCTACAATGAGCAGTTCTTC
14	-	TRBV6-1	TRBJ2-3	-	CASSVSWSTDTQYF	TGTGCCAGCAGTGTAAGCTGGAGCACAGATACGCAGTATTTT
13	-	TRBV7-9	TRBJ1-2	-	CASSLDSGSRYTF	TGTGCCAGCAGCTTAGATTCCGGGAGCCGCTACACCTTC